These 24 T cell receptor beta chains originate from one sample sequenced in a study of blood T cell repertoires in COVID-19. The protocol was immunoSEQ multiplex PCR, while the TCRdb copy is restricted to in-frame clones and leaves out a portion. The sample consists of about 130,000 clones, approximately 89% of them appearing once. Sequencing used peripheral blood. The receptors were gathered from a human donor in a cohort sampled during active COVID-19.

This clone appeared once. The chain joins TRBV4-2 to TRBJ2-2; D gene unclear. This CDR3 is 12 amino acids long. Germline V lookup: CDR1 LGHNA, CDR2 YNFKEQ. Trimming cost V 3 bases and J 5 bases, with 4 bases left between them. Here the CDR3 reads CASSQATGELFF. CDR3 DNA: TGTGCCAGCAGCCAGGCTACCGGGGAGCTGTTTTTT.

V gene TRBV7-7 combines with J gene TRBJ2-2, with TRBD1 as a possible D gene (6 bases). Germline V lookup: CDR1 SSHAT, CDR2 FNYEAQ (reference sequence). The ends were cut back, 5 bases at V and 6 bases at J, with 16 bases in the middle. The CDR3 sequence is 15 residues long. The CDR3 coding sequence is TGTGCCAGCAGCCAGGAACGACAGGCCGCCGGGGAGCTGTTTTTT. Translation: CASSQERQAAGELFF. Combining the CDR3 with reference TRBV7-7 and TRBJ2-2 gives the whole variable domain GAGVSQSPRYKVTKRGQDVTLRCDPISSHATLYWYQQALGQGPEFLTYFNYEAQPDKSGLPSDRFSAERPEGSISTLTIQRTEQRDSAMYRCASSQERQAAGELFFGEGSRLTVL.

This chain joins TRBV7-9 and TRBJ1-2; 9 bases match TRBD1. From germline, CDR1 is SEHNR and CDR2 FQNEAQ (reference sequence). The CDR3 is 16 amino acids. V lost 7 bases, J lost 7 bases, and 16 bases stayed unmatched. The chain's CDR3 is CASTMASRDRARGYTF. Here the CDR3 DNA reads TGTGCCAGCACGATGGCCAGCCGGGACAGGGCGCGTGGCTACACCTTC.

This chain connects TRBV5-1 to TRBJ1-2, with TRBD1 as a possible D gene (5 bases). V lost 5 bases, J lost 7 bases, and 18 bases lay in between. The germline V gene encodes CDR1 SGHRS and CDR2 YFSETQ. This CDR3 is 14 amino acids long. Here the CDR3 reads CASRPKAGLSGYTF. The CDR3 bases are TGCGCCAGCAGGCCCAAGGCAGGGCTTTCTGGCTACACCTTC.

V gene TRBV7-3 combines with J gene TRBJ2-2, with 10 nucleotides matching TRBD1. The germline V gene encodes CDR1 SGHTA and CDR2 FQGTGA. CDR3 length: 15 residues. V lost 3 bases, J lost 5 bases, and 3 bases stayed unmatched. The CDR3 protein is CASSFDRGRTGELFF. The CDR3 DNA is TGTGCCAGCAGCTTTGACAGGGGGCGAACCGGGGAGCTGTTTTTT. Complete variable domain (other parts from reference TRBV7-3 and TRBJ2-2): GAGVSQTPSNKVTEKGKYVELRCDPISGHTALYWYRQSLGQGPEFLIYFQGTGAADDSGLPNDRFFAVRPEGSVSTLKIQRTERGDSAVYLCASSFDRGRTGELFFGEGSRLTVL.

As to this clone: The junction does not match germline at one end; this may be a read error. V gene TRBV28 combines with J gene TRBJ2-1, with 9 bases lining up with TRBD2. CDR3 length equals 11 residues. The germline V gene encodes CDR1 MDHEN and CDR2 SYDVKM. CDR3 nucleotide sequence: TGTGCCAGCAGGCGGGGGGGACCCAGCGTCTTC. It translates to CASRRGGPSVF.

This clone was seen once. The DNA for the CDR3 is TGTGCCAGCAGCGTAGAGTGGGGAGGGGAAGACTATGGCTACACCTTC. It encodes CASSVEWGGEDYGYTF. V usage is TRBV9 and J usage is TRBJ1-2; D is possibly TRBD1 (5 bases). CDR3 size: 16 residues. Germline V CDR1 and CDR2: SGDLS, YYNGEE. The V end was cut by 0 bases, the J end by 3 bases, with 15 bases between.

As concerns this clone: Germline is not matched at one junction end, which may reflect a read error. The rearrangement joins TRBV4-3 to TRBJ1-2, with a possible D match to TRBD1 (5 bases). This CDR3 comprises 13 residues. Germline values: CDR1 LGHNA, CDR2 YSLEER. Here the CDR3 reads CASSQQEGDGHTF. Here the CDR3 DNA reads TGCGCCAGCAGCCAACAAGAAGGGGATGGCCACACCTTC.

The V call is TRBV7-3, the J call TRBJ2-5; 11 bases fit TRBD2. The trim removed 1 base at V and 5 bases at J, leaving 9 bases unmatched. The CDR3 spans 17 residues. Germline lookup yields CDR1 SGHTA and CDR2 FQGTGA. The CDR3 spells CASSLSGVAGGQETQYF. CDR3 sequence (DNA): TGTGCCAGCAGCTTAAGTGGAGTAGCGGGGGGGCAGGAGACCCAGTACTTC.

The rearrangement links TRBV11-3 to TRBJ1-2; D is unresolved. V gave up 3 bases and J gave up 5 bases, with 13 bases separating them. In germline, CDR1 is SGHNT, CDR2 YENEEA. CDR3 length equals 14 residues. CDR3 sequence reads: CASSFSRSGYGYTF. In DNA form, the CDR3 reads TGTGCCAGCAGCTTTTCCCGGTCGGGATATGGCTACACCTTC.

V usage is TRBV3-1 (or the pseudogene TRBV3-2) and J usage is TRBJ1-1; the D is unclear. V was pared by 3 bases and J by 3 bases, with 11 bases between. In germline, CDR1 is LGHDT, CDR2 YNNKEL (reference sequence). The CDR3 sequence is 14 residues long. The CDR3 coding sequence is TGTGCCAGCAGCCATCGAATCGGAGACACTGAAGCTTTCTTT. Its protein product is CASSHRIGDTEAFF.

The chain couples TRBV12-5 to TRBJ2-1, with D possibly TRBD1 on 5 matching bases. This CDR3 has 14 residues. The germline gives CDR1 LGHNT, CDR2 FRNRAP. Trimming took off 5 bases at V and 6 bases at J, with 14 bases between the two ends. The CDR3 here is CASGRRGTVNEQFF. CDR3 sequence (DNA): TGTGCTAGTGGTCGTAGGGGCACGGTCAATGAGCAGTTCTTC.

V gene TRBV6-6 combines with J gene TRBJ1-1, with 8 positions matching TRBD1. Trimming at V came to 5 bases and at J to 4 bases, leaving 6 bases not matched to a gene. The V gene's germline CDR1 is MNHNY and CDR2 SVGAGI (reference sequence). The CDR3 length is 14 residues. The CDR3 DNA follows: TGTGCCAGCAGTATCGGACAGGGCACCACTGAAGCTTTCTTT. Translating gives CASSIGQGTTEAFF.

The CDR3 loop is CASSNLAGGPDTQYF. The DNA for the CDR3 is TGTGCCAGTAGTAACTTAGCGGGGGGTCCAGATACGCAGTATTTT. The chain uses TRBV19 and TRBJ2-3, with TRBD2 matching 10 bases. J was trimmed by 4 bases and V by 4 bases; bases with no gene match: 5. The germline V gene has CDR1 LNHDA and CDR2 SQIVND (reference sequence). This CDR3 contains 15 residues.

The chain has TRBV7-9 and TRBJ2-3; D is uncertain. The CDR3 runs to 14 residues. The germline V gene encodes CDR1 SEHNR and CDR2 FQNEAQ (reference sequence). V lost 4 bases, J lost 0 bases, and 8 bases lay in between. The CDR3 loop is CASSSGYSTDTQYF. CDR3 bases: TGTGCCAGCAGCTCGGGTTATAGCACAGATACGCAGTATTTT.

V usage is TRBV4-1 and J usage is TRBJ1-6, with TRBD1 as a possible D gene (5 bases). V was cut by 1 base and J by 6 bases, with 16 bases left in between. This CDR3 is 17 amino acids long. CDR1 and CDR2 (germline): MGHRA, YSYEKL. The CDR3: CASSQGTGGISNSPLHF. In DNA form, the CDR3 reads TGCGCCAGCAGCCAAGGTACGGGGGGGATAAGTAATTCACCCCTCCACTTT.

V is TRBV11-2 and J is TRBJ1-1; D is unresolved. V dropped 2 bases and J dropped 10 bases, with 14 bases sitting between them. The CDR3 runs to 13 residues. Germline V gene data show CDR1 as SGHAT and CDR2 as FQNNGV. This chain's CDR3 is CASSLRFPSAAFF. Here the CDR3 DNA reads TGTGCCAGCAGCTTACGGTTCCCCTCCGCAGCTTTCTTT.

The genes are TRBV7-2 and TRBJ1-2; 7 bases match TRBD1. The CDR3 runs 14 residues. V lost 3 bases and J lost 6; bases outside the gene matches: 7. CDR1 SGHTA and CDR2 FQGNSA come from the germline V gene. CDR3 in amino acids: CASSLTGKRNGYTF. CDR3 nucleotides: TGTGCCAGCAGCTTGACAGGGAAAAGGAATGGCTACACCTTC.

This chain uses TRBV7-9 with TRBJ2-7; the D gene is possibly TRBD1 (5 bases). The V and J ends lost 5 bases and 5 bases respectively, with 28 bases between them. The germline V gene has CDR1 SEHNR and CDR2 FQNEAQ (reference sequence). The CDR3 runs 18 residues. CDR3 bases: TGTGCCAGCAGCCACCTGGGGCAGCCGATCAACTCTGGCAACGAGCAGTACTTC. Protein product: CASSHLGQPINSGNEQYF.

In its sample, this clone was seen once. This rearrangement joins TRBV20-1 to TRBJ2-5; tentatively, D is TRBD2 (6 bases). The CDR3 sequence is 14 residues long. The germline V gene encodes CDR1 DFQATT and CDR2 SNEGSKA (reference sequence). The germline V and J ends were trimmed by 3 bases and 2 bases, with 13 bases remaining between them. The CDR3 is CSASEGTVQETQYF. Written as DNA, the CDR3 is TGCAGTGCTAGTGAGGGGACTGTACAAGAGACCCAGTACTTC.

V gene TRBV4-3 combines with J gene TRBJ1-6; D not certain. The CDR3 is 14 residues long. Per germline, CDR1 LGHNA and CDR2 YSLEER. Trimming took 4 bases from V and 7 from J, leaving 11 bases between them. The CDR3 DNA sequence: TGCGCCAGCAGCCCAACCGCCGGGAATTCACCCCTCCACTTT. Its protein product is CASSPTAGNSPLHF.

The rearrangement joins TRBV2 to TRBJ1-2, with 7 bases that match TRBD1. J was trimmed by 8 bases and V by 5 bases; bases with no gene match: 11. There are 14 residues in the CDR3. The germline gives CDR1 SNHLY, CDR2 FYNNEI. Written as DNA, the CDR3 is TGTGCCAGCAGTTATTCCGGGACAGCTTTGGGCTACACCTTC. Its protein product is CASSYSGTALGYTF.

This clone was found a few times. The chain has TRBV30 and TRBJ1-2; D not certain. CDR3 length: 16 residues. The V gene's germline CDR1 is GTSNPN and CDR2 SVGIG (reference sequence). V gave up 3 bases and J gave up 2 bases, with 19 bases separating them. CDR3 residues: CAWRSRGSSRNYGYTF. The CDR3 coding sequence is TGTGCCTGGAGGAGCCGAGGATCGTCTCGGAACTATGGCTACACCTTC. The variable domain in full, completed from reference TRBV30 and TRBJ1-2, reads SQTIHQWPATLVQPVGSPLSLECTVEGTSNPNLYWYRQAAGRGLQLLFYSVGIGQISSEVPQNLSASRPQDRQFILSSKKLLLSDSGFYLCAWRSRGSSRNYGYTFGSGTRLTVV.

This rearrangement joins TRBV5-8 to TRBJ2-5, with 9 bases lining up with TRBD2. CDR1 and CDR2 from the germline V gene are SGHTS and YDEGEE. Trimming took 0 bases from V and 6 from J; bases not matched to a gene: 12. CDR3 size: 17 residues. CDR3 nucleotide sequence: TGTGCCAGCAGCTTGGAGAGGCAGCGGGGGGCTAGGAAGACCCAGTACTTC. Its translation: CASSLERQRGARKTQYF.